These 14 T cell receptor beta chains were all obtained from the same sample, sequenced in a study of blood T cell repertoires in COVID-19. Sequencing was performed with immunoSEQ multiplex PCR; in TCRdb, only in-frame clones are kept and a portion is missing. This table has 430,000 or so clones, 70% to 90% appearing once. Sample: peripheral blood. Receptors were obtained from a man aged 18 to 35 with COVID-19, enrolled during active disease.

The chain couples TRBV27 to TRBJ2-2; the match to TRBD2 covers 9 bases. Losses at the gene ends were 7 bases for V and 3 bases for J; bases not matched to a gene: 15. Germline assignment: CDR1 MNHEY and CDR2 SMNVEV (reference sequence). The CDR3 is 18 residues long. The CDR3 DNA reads TGTGCCAGCACCTCCAGAGGGGCCGGGACTAGCTACACCGGGGAGCTGTTTTTT. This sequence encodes CASTSRGAGTSYTGELFF.

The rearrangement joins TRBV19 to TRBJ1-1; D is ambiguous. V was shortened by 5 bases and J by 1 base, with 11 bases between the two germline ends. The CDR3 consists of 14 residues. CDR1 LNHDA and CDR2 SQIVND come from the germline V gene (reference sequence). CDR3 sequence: CASSARSGNTEAFF. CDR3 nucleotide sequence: TGTGCCAGTAGTGCGCGGAGCGGGAACACTGAAGCTTTCTTT. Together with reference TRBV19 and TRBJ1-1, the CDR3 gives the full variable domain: DGGITQSPKYLFRKEGQNVTLSCEQNLNHDAMYWYRQDPGQGLRLIYYSQIVNDFQKGDIAEGYSVSREKKESFPLTVTSAQKNPTAFYLCASSARSGNTEAFFGQGTRLTVV.

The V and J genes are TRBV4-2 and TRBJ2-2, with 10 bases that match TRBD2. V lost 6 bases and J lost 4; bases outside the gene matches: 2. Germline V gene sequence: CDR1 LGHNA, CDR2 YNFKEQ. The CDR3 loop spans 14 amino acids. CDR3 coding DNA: TGTGCCAGCAGACTAGCGGGGTCCACCGGGGAGCTGTTTTTT. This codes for CASRLAGSTGELFF.

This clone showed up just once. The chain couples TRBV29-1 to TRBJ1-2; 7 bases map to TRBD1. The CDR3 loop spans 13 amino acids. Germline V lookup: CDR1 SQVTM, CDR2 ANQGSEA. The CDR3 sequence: CSAARRQGEGYTF. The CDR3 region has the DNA TGCAGTGCCGCCCGGCGGCAGGGGGAGGGCTACACCTTC. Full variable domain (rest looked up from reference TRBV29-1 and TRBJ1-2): SAVISQKPSRDICQRGTSLTIQCQVDSQVTMMFWYRQQPGQSLTLIATANQGSEATYESGFVIDKFPISRPNLTFSTLTVSNMSPEDSSIYLCSAARRQGEGYTFGSGTRLTVV.

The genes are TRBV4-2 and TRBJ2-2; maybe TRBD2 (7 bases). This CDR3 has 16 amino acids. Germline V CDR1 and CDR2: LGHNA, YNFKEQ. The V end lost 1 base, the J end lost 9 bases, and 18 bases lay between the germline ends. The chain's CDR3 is CASSQGEGGPLRELFF. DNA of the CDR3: TGTGCCAGCAGCCAAGGAGAGGGGGGGCCGTTGCGGGAGCTGTTTTTT.

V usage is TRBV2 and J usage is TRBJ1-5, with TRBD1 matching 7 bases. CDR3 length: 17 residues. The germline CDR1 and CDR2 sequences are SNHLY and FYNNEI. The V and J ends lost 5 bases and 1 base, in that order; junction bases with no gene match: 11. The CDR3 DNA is TGTGCCAGCAGTTGGGTTAGGGGGCGAGGAAGCAATCAGCCCCAGCATTTT. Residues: CASSWVRGRGSNQPQHF.

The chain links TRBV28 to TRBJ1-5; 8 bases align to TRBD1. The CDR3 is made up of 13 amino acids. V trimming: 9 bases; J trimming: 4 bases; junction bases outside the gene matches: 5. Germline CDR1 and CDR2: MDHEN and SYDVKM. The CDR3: CASGQGTNQPQHF. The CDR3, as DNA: TGTGCCAGTGGACAGGGAACAAATCAGCCCCAGCATTTT.

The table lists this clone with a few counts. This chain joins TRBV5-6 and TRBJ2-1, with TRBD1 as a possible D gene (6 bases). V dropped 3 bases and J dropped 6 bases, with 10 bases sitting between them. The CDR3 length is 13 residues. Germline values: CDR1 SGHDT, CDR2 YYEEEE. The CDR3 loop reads CASSWGPLNEQFF. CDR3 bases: TGTGCCAGCAGCTGGGGGCCGCTCAATGAGCAGTTCTTC.

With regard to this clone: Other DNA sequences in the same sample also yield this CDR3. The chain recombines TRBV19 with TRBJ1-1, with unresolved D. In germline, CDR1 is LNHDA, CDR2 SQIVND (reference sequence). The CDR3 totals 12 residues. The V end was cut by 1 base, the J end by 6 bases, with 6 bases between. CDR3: CASSIGGAEAFF. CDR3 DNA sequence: TGTGCCAGTAGTATAGGAGGTGCTGAAGCTTTCTTT.

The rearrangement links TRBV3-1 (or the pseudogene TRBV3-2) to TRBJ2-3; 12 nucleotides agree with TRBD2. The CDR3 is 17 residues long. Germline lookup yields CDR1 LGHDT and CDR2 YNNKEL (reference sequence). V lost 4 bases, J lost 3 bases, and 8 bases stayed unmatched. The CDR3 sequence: CASSLTSSGGVTDTQYF. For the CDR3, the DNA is TGTGCCAGCAGCCTCACCTCTAGCGGGGGGGTGACAGATACGCAGTATTTT.

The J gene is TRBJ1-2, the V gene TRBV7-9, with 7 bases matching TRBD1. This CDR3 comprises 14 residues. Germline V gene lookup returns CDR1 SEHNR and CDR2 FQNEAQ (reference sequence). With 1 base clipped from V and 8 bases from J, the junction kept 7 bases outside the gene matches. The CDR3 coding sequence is TGTGCCAGCAGCTTAGATCCGACAGGGAGCGGCTACACCTTC. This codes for CASSLDPTGSGYTF.

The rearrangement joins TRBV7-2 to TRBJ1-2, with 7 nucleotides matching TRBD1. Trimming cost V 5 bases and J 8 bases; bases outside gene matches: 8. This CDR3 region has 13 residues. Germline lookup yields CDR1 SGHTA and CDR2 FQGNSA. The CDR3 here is CASSPHTGVGYTF. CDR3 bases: TGTGCCAGCAGCCCCCACACAGGGGTGGGCTACACCTTC.

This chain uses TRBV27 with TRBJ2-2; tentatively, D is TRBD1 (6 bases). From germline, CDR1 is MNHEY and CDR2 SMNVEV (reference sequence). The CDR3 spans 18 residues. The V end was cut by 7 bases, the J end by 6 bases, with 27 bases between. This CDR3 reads CASTSGTIAASLAGELFF. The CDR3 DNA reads TGTGCCAGCACCTCGGGGACAATAGCTGCCTCATTGGCCGGGGAGCTGTTTTTT.

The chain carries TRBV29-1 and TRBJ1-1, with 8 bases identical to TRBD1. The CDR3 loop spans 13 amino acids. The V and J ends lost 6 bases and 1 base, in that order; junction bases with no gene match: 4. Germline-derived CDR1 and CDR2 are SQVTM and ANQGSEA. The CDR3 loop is CSVLQGGNTEAFF. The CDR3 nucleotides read TGCAGCGTCTTACAGGGGGGGAACACTGAAGCTTTCTTT.